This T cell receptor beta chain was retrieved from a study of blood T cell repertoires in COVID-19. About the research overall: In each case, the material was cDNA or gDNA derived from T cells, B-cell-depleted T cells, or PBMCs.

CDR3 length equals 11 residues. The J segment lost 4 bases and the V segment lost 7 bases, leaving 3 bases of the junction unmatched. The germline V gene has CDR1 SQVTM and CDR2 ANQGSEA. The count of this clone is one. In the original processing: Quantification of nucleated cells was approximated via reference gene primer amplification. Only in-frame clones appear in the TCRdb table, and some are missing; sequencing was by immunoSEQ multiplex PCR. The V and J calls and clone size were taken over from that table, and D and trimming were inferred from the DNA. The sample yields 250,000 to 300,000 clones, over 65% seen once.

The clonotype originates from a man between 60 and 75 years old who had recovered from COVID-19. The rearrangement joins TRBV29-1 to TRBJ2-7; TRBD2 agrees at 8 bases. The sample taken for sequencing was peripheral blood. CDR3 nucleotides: TGCAGCGCAAGCGGGAGTTACGAGCAGTACTTC. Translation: CSASGSYEQYF.